The 15 T cell receptor beta chains in this list originate from one sample, sequenced in a study of cytotoxic CD8 clonotypes in ibrutinib-treated CLL. TCRdb keeps only in-frame clones here, not all; method: immunoSEQ multiplex PCR. This table has some 140,000 clones, around 80% appearing once. The sequenced sample was PBMCs, obtained after 12 months of ibrutinib treatment. The receptors derive from a human donor with chronic lymphocytic leukemia.

This chain connects TRBV25-1 to TRBJ2-3; D not resolved. V was trimmed by 4 bases and J by 4 bases, leaving 15 bases between them. The CDR3 has 15 amino acids. CDR1 is MGHDK, CDR2 SYGVNS, per germline. The CDR3 loop is CASSVLEVRPDTQYF. The CDR3 DNA reads as TGTGCCAGCAGTGTTTTGGAAGTTCGCCCAGATACGCAGTATTTT.

The chain combines TRBV2 with TRBJ2-7, with 8 bases matching TRBD1. This CDR3 contains 15 residues. CDR1 and CDR2 from the germline V gene are SNHLY and FYNNEI. V gave up 6 bases and J gave up 5 bases; unmatched junction bases: 12. As DNA, the CDR3 is TGTGCCAGCAGATCCGGCAGGGGGCAATCACACGAGCAGTACTTC. Protein: CASRSGRGQSHEQYF. The variable domain in full, completed from reference TRBV2 and TRBJ2-7, reads EPEVTQTPSHQVTQMGQEVILRCVPISNHLYFYWYRQILGQKVEFLVSFYNNEISEKSEIFDDQFSVERPDGSNFTLKIRSTKLEDSAMYFCASRSGRGQSHEQYFGPGTRLTVT.

This clone was counted between two and nine times. The V gene is TRBV19, the J gene TRBJ2-7; 8 bases fit TRBD1. Trimming at V came to 5 bases and at J to 3 bases, leaving 6 bases not matched to a gene. The length of the CDR3 is 14 residues. Germline values: CDR1 LNHDA, CDR2 SQIVND (reference sequence). The chain's CDR3 is CASSPRTGHYEQYF. In DNA, the CDR3 is TGTGCCAGTAGTCCCCGGACAGGGCACTACGAGCAGTACTTC.

V usage is TRBV27 and J usage is TRBJ1-4; D ambiguous. The V and J ends lost 0 bases and 10 bases respectively, with 12 bases between them. The germline V gene has CDR1 MNHEY and CDR2 SMNVEV (reference sequence). The CDR3 is made up of 14 amino acids. CDR3 DNA sequence: TGTGCCAGCAGTTTATCGGGTAGTGGTGGAAAACTGTTTTTT. This translates into CASSLSGSGGKLFF.

V and J are TRBV7-8 and TRBJ1-3; D is unclear. Deletions cut 8 bases from V and 1 base from J, with 6 bases between. Looked up from germline, CDR1 is SGHVS and CDR2 is FQNEAQ. There are 12 residues in the CDR3. CDR3 loop: CASGGSGNTIYF. The CDR3 DNA is TGTGCCAGCGGAGGGTCTGGAAACACCATATATTTT.

CDR3 in DNA: TGTGCCTGGAAAATCAGTGGGACAGGGCCTTTCTTC. Residues: CAWKISGTGPFF. The J gene is TRBJ2-1, the V gene TRBV30, with 9 bases aligning to TRBD1. CDR3 size: 12 residues. V lost 4 bases, J lost 16 bases, and 11 bases stayed unmatched. Germline-derived CDR1 and CDR2 are GTSNPN and SVGIG (reference sequence).

Of note for this clone: This likely comes from a read error, as the CDR3 has no conserved phenylalanine or tryptophan at its end. It is unclear where the CDR3 begins or ends on the DNA, so no DNA is shown, and the CDR3 is as TCRdb lists it. The genes are TRBV9 and TRBJ1-2. Counting both end residues, the CDR3 totals 15 amino acids. Per the germline V gene, CDR1 is SGDLS and CDR2 is YYNGEE. The CDR3: CASSVVVGELRCSSM.

The chain joins TRBV15 to TRBJ2-1, with D possibly called TRBD1 or TRBD2 (5 bases each). V gave up 0 bases and J gave up 15 bases, with 18 bases separating them. Per germline, CDR1 LNHNV and CDR2 YYDKDF (reference sequence). The CDR3 is 14 residues long. CDR3: CATSRDPRGTRGFF. Here the CDR3 DNA reads TGTGCCACCAGCAGAGACCCTAGGGGTACCCGGGGGTTCTTC.

The V call is TRBV7-8, the J call TRBJ2-3; D is unresolved. Germline V CDR1 and CDR2: SGHVS, FQNEAQ. The CDR3 runs 14 residues. V was cut by 1 base and J by 1 base, with 6 bases left in between. The CDR3: CASSLGARTDTQYF. The CDR3 region has the DNA TGTGCCAGCAGCTTAGGGGCTCGCACAGATACGCAGTATTTT.

The chain combines TRBV18 with TRBJ1-1, with TRBD1 as a possible D gene (5 bases). V shed 1 base and J shed 5 bases, with 17 bases lying between them. Germline V gene data show CDR1 as KGHSH and CDR2 as LQKENI. The CDR3 spans 16 residues. The CDR3 loop is CASSPQRGGVRTEAFF. In DNA, the CDR3 is TGTGCCAGCTCACCACAGCGGGGGGGAGTGAGGACTGAAGCTTTCTTT.

The chain carries TRBV4-3 and TRBJ2-3; TRBD2 matches 12 bases. This CDR3 is 16 amino acids long. With V trimmed by 2 bases and J by 3 bases, 3 bases remained unmatched. CDR1 LGHNA and CDR2 YSLEER come from the germline V gene. As DNA, the CDR3 is TGCGCCAGCAGCCAATCCGGACTAGCGGGAACAGATACGCAGTATTTT. This sequence encodes CASSQSGLAGTDTQYF.

The gene calls are TRBV7-3 and TRBJ2-7; D remains unclear. The germline CDR1 and CDR2 sequences are SGHTA and FQGTGA. V lost 2 bases, J lost 0 bases, and 11 bases lay in between. This CDR3 spans 15 amino acids. This CDR3 is CASSLFPGNSYEQYF. CDR3 in DNA: TGTGCCAGCAGCTTATTTCCGGGTAACTCCTACGAGCAGTACTTC.

CDR3: CATRGGGLGAQETQYF. In nucleotides, the CDR3 is TGTGCCACCAGGGGGGGTGGACTCGGGGCGCAAGAGACCCAGTACTTC. The chain joins TRBV15 to TRBJ2-5; D perhaps matches TRBD2 (6 bases). The CDR3 runs to 16 residues. Trimming took off 6 bases at V and 2 bases at J, with 19 bases between the two ends. In germline, CDR1 is LNHNV, CDR2 YYDKDF (reference sequence).

The rearrangement links TRBV7-8 to TRBJ2-7, with 11 bases aligning to TRBD2. The CDR3 is 16 residues long. The ends lost 5 bases at V and 2 bases at J; junction bases unmatched: 8. Germline V CDR1 and CDR2: SGHVS, FQNEAQ. In DNA form, the CDR3 reads TGTGCCAGCAGCCCACCTACTAGCGGGAGTACCTACGAGCAGTACTTC. It codes for CASSPPTSGSTYEQYF.

The V call is TRBV27, the J call TRBJ2-1; the match to TRBD2 covers 9 bases. The germline gives CDR1 MNHEY, CDR2 SMNVEV (reference sequence). Losses at the gene ends were 4 bases for V and 4 bases for J; bases not matched to a gene: 8. The CDR3 is made up of 16 amino acids. The CDR3 loop reads CASSSLGGRVYNEQFF. DNA of the CDR3: TGTGCCAGCAGTTCCCTTGGCGGGAGGGTTTACAATGAGCAGTTCTTC.